The 7 T cell receptor beta chains in this list originate from one sample, sequenced in a study of CD8+CD57+ T cells in acquired aplastic anemia. Patients selected for sequencing had displayed CD8+CD57+ cell expansion by flow cytometry. TCR beta VDJ and CDR3 profiles were obtained from a genomic DNA template. TCRdb passed the reads through MiXCR, listing each CDR3 protein once. The data contain approximately 180,000 distinct CDR3 sequences, nearly 65% of them singletons. The sample comprised sorted CD4+, CD8+, or CD8+CD57+ T cells (not recorded which) from PBMCs. All receptors come from a human donor with aplastic anemia.

This chain uses TRBV7-3 with TRBJ2-1; D is undetermined. Germline CDR1 and CDR2: SGHTA and FQGTGA. This CDR3 region has 11 residues. Trimming left V 6 bases short and J 12 bases short, with 12 bases between. The DNA of the CDR3 is TGTGCCAGCAGTATCACAGATACGCAGTTCTTC. Protein: CASSITDTQFF.

This sequence joins TRBV7-9 and TRBJ2-5; 10 bases match TRBD1. The CDR3 contains 15 residues. The J segment lost 0 bases and the V segment lost 6 bases, leaving 4 bases of the junction unmatched. CDR1 is SEHNR and CDR2 is FQNEAQ in the germline V gene (reference sequence). CDR3 sequence (DNA): TGTGCCAGCAGTTCAGGGACAGGGGACCAAGAGACCCAGTACTTC. It codes for CASSSGTGDQETQYF.

This clonotype has a handful of counts. The chain is built from TRBV9 and TRBJ1-1; D is perhaps TRBD1 (6 bases). CDR3 length equals 15 residues. Germline CDR1 and CDR2: SGDLS and YYNGEE. Trimming removed 2 bases at V and 0 bases at J, with 11 bases between. The CDR3 loop reads CASSVQGQMNTEAFF. CDR3 coding DNA: TGTGCCAGCAGCGTTCAGGGGCAAATGAACACTGAAGCTTTCTTT.

The CDR3 protein is CASSIFGGLGSPLHF. The CDR3 coding sequence is TGTGCCAGTAGTATTTTTGGGGGACTAGGTTCACCCCTCCACTTT. V gene TRBV19 combines with J gene TRBJ1-6; tentatively, D is TRBD1 (5 bases). From germline, CDR1 is LNHDA and CDR2 SQIVND (reference sequence). Deletions cut 3 bases from V and 9 bases from J, with 15 bases between. The CDR3 totals 15 residues.

The V and J genes are TRBV20-1 and TRBJ1-1; D possibly corresponds to TRBD1 (5 bases). The ends were cut back, 0 bases at V and 8 bases at J, with 19 bases in the middle. CDR3 size: 15 residues. Germline loops: CDR1 DFQATT, CDR2 SNEGSKA (reference sequence). The CDR3 reads CSARDPLGGTEEAFF. Written as DNA, the CDR3 is TGCAGTGCTAGAGACCCCTTGGGCGGGACGGAAGAAGCTTTCTTT.

This clonotype was counted a few times. This chain joins TRBV10-3 and TRBJ2-7; D gene uncertain. CDR3 size: 14 residues. Trimming removed 3 bases from V and 5 bases from J, with 14 bases in between. Germline lookup yields CDR1 ENHRY and CDR2 SYGVKD. The CDR3 sequence: CAISEPPIPHEQYF. The CDR3 nucleotides read TGTGCCATCAGTGAACCACCGATCCCCCACGAGCAGTACTTC.

The CDR3 region is CSAAGGSQETQYF. For the CDR3, the DNA is TGCAGTGCTGCGGGGGGGAGCCAAGAGACCCAGTACTTC. V and J are TRBV20-1 and TRBJ2-5; 9 bases align to TRBD2. With V trimmed by 5 bases and J by 1 base, 2 bases remained unmatched. The CDR3 has 13 amino acids. CDR1 is DFQATT and CDR2 is SNEGSKA in the germline V gene (reference sequence).